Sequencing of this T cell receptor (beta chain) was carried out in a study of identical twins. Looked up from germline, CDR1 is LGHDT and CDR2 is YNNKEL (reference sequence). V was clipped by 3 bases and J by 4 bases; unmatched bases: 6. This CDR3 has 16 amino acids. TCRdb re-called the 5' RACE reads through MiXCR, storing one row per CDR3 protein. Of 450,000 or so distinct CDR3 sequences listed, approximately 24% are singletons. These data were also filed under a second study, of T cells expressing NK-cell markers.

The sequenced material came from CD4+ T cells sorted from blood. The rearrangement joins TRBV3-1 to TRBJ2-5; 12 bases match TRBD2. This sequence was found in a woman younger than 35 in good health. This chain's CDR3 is CASSHSTSGRRETQYF. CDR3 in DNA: TGTGCCAGCAGCCACTCGACTAGCGGGAGAAGAGAGACCCAGTACTTC.